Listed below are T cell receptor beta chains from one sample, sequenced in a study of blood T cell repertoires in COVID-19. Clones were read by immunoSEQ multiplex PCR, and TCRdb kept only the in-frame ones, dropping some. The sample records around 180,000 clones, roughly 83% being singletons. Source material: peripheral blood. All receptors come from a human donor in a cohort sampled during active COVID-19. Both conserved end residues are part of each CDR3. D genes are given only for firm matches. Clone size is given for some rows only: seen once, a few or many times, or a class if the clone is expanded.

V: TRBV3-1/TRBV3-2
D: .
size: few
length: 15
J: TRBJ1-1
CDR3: CASSYIPGDAGEAFF
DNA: TGTGCCAGCAGCTACATCCCAGGGGATGCCGGTGAAGCTTTCTTT

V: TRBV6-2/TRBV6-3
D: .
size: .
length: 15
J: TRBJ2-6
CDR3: CASSYSRSGANVLTF
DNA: TGTGCCAGCAGTTACTCGAGGTCTGGGGCCAACGTCCTGACTTTC

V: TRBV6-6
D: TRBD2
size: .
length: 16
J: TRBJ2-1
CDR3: CASSYFSAGGRNEQFF
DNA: TGTGCCAGCAGTTACTTTTCCGCGGGAGGGAGAAATGAGCAGTTCTTC

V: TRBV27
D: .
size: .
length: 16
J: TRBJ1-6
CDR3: CASSFSGTAGGSPLHF
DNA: TGTGCCAGCAGTTTCTCCGGGACGGCGGGGGGTTCACCCCTCCACTTT

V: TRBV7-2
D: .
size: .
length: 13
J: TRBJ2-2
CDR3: CASSWGVTGELFF
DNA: TGTGCCAGCAGCTGGGGGGTAACCGGGGAGCTGTTTTTT

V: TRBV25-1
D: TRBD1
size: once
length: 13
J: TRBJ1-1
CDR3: CASSVQGDTEAFF
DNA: TGTGCCAGCAGTGTACAGGGGGACACTGAAGCTTTCTTT

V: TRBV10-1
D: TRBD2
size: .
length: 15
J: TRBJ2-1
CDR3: CASSPRGGLYNEQFF
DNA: TGCGCCAGCAGCCCCCGGGGGGGACTGTACAATGAGCAGTTCTTC

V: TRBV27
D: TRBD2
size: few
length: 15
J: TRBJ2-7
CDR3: CASSFSGTSSYEQYF
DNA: TGTGCCAGCAGTTTTTCCGGGACTAGCTCCTACGAGCAGTACTTC

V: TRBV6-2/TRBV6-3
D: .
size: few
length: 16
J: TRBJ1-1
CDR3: CASSYLGGQLNTEAFF
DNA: TGTGCCAGCAGTTACCTTGGTGGACAATTGAACACTGAAGCTTTCTTT

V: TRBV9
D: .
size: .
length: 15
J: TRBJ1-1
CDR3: CASSVGTGKNTEAFF
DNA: TGTGCCAGCAGCGTAGGGACGGGGAAGAACACTGAAGCTTTCTTT

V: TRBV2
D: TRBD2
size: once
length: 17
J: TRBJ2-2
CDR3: CASSLFGLAGGGGELFF
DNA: TGTGCCAGCAGTCTTTTTGGACTAGCGGGAGGAGGCGGGGAGCTGTTTTTT

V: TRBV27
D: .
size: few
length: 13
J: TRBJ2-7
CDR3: CASSSPRSREQYF
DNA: TGTGCCAGCAGTTCCCCAAGGAGCCGCGAGCAGTACTTC

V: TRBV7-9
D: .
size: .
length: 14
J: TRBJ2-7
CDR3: CASSSGTGIYEQYF
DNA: TGTGCCAGCAGCTCCGGTACAGGAATCTACGAGCAGTACTTC

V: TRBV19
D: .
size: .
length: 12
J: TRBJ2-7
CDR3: CASRQGTYEQYF
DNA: TGTGCCAGTAGACAGGGTACCTACGAGCAGTACTTC

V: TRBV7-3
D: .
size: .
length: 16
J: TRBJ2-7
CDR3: CASSPRCRLGSYEQYF
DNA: TGTGCCAGCAGCCCGCGATGCAGACTAGGCTCCTACGAGCAGTACTTC

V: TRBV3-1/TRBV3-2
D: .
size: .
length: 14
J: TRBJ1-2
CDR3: CASSQEPGPYGYTF
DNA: TGTGCCAGCAGCCAAGAACCAGGGCCCTATGGCTACACCTTC

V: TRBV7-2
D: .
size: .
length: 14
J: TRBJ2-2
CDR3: CASSLVWATGELFF
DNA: TGTGCCAGCAGCTTAGTCTGGGCTACCGGGGAGCTGTTTTTT

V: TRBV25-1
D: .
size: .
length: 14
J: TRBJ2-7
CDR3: CASNSGTTIHEQYF
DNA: TGTGCCAGCAACTCCGGGACAACTATACACGAGCAGTACTTC

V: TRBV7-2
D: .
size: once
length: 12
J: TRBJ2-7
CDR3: CASSSAYYEQYF
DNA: TGTGCCAGCAGCTCAGCCTACTACGAGCAGTACTTC

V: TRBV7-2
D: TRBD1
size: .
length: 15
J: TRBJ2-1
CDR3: CASRPDRGLTNEQFF
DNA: TGTGCCAGCAGGCCGGACAGGGGGCTTACCAATGAGCAGTTCTTC

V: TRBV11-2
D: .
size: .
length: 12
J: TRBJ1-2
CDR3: CASSQRPAGYTF
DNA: TGTGCCAGCAGCCAGCGTCCAGCGGGCTACACCTTC

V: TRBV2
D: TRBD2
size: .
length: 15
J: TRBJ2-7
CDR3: CASSAAQRGYYEQYF
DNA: TGTGCCAGCAGCGCAGCCCAGCGGGGGTACTACGAGCAGTACTTC

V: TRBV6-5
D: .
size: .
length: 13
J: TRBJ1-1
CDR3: CASSYRFGTEAFF
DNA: TGTGCCAGCAGTTACCGATTCGGCACTGAAGCTTTCTTT

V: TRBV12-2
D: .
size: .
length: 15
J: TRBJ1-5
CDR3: CASRTEEGSNQPQHF
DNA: TGTGCAAGTCGCACGGAGGAGGGGAGCAATCAGCCCCAGCATTTT

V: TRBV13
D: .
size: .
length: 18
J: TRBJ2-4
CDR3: CASSHIRGPQVGHNIQYF
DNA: TGTGCCAGCAGCCACATCAGGGGACCCCAGGTTGGGCATAACATTCAGTACTTC

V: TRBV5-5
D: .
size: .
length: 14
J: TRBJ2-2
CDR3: CASSFGGNTGELFF
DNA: TGTGCCAGCAGCTTTGGCGGGAACACCGGGGAGCTGTTTTTT

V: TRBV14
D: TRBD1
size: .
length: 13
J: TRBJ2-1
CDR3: CASSRFDRGLAFF
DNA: TGTGCCAGCAGCCGCTTCGACAGGGGCTTGGCGTTCTTC

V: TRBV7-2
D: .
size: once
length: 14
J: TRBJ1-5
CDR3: CASSFSEGNQPQHF
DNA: TGTGCCAGCAGCTTCTCCGAGGGCAATCAGCCCCAGCATTTT

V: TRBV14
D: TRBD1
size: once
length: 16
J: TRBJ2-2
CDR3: CASSQGTGVNTGELFF
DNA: TGTGCCAGCAGCCAGGGGACAGGGGTAAACACCGGGGAGCTGTTTTTT

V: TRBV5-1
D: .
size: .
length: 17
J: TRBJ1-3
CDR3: CASSFREAAFSGSTIYF
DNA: TGCGCCAGCAGCTTCCGCGAGGCCGCCTTCTCTGGAAGCACCATATATTTT

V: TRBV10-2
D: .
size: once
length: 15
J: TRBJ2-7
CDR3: CASKIRGDTPGEQYF
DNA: TGCGCCAGCAAGATCCGGGGGGACACCCCCGGCGAGCAGTACTTC

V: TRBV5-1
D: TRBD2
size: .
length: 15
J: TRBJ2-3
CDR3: CASSSAGWSTDTQYF
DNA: TGCGCCAGCAGCTCAGCGGGGTGGAGCACAGATACGCAGTATTTT

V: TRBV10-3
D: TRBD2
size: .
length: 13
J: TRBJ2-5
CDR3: CAISGGGGETQYF
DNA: TGTGCCATCAGTGGCGGGGGGGGAGAGACCCAGTACTTC

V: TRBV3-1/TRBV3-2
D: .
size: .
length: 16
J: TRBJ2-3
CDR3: CASSHRLGGAQGTQYF
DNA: TGTGCCAGCAGCCATAGGCTCGGCGGGGCACAAGGTACGCAGTATTTT

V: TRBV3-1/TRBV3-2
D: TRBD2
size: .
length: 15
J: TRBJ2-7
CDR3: CASSQDWGGSYEQYF
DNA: TGTGCCAGCAGCCAAGATTGGGGGGGCTCCTACGAGCAGTACTTC

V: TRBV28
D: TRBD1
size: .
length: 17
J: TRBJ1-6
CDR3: CASSSFTGGVNNSPLHF
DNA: TGTGCCAGCAGTTCCTTTACAGGGGGCGTTAATAATTCACCCCTCCACTTT

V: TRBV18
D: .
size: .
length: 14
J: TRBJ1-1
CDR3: CASSPSDKNTEAFF
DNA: TGTGCCAGCTCACCTTCAGACAAGAACACTGAAGCTTTCTTT

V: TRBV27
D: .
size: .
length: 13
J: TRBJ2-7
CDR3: CASSLSRGYEQYF
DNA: TGTGCCAGCAGTTTATCGCGGGGTTACGAGCAGTACTTC

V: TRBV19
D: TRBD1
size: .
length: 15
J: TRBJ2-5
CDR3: CASSFWDSAQETQYF
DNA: TGTGCCAGTAGCTTTTGGGACAGCGCTCAAGAGACCCAGTACTTC

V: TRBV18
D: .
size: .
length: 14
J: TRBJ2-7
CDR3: CASSPLATLYEQYF
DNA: TGTGCCAGCTCACCTTTAGCGACTCTCTACGAGCAGTACTTC

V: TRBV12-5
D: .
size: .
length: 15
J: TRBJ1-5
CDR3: CASGLVPQGPQPQHF
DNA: TGTGCTAGTGGTTTGGTACCCCAGGGGCCTCAGCCCCAGCATTTT

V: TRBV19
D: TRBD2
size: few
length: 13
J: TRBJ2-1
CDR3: CASSIRTSGTQFF
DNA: TGTGCCAGTAGTATCCGGACTAGCGGGACCCAGTTCTTC

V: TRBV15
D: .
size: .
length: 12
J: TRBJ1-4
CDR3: CATSRGAEKLFF
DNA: TGTGCCACCAGCAGAGGGGCTGAAAAACTGTTTTTT

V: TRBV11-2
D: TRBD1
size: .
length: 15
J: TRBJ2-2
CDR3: CASSPDRANTGELFF
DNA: TGTGCCAGCAGCCCAGACAGGGCGAACACCGGGGAGCTGTTTTTT

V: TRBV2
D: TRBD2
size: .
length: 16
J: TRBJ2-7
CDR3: CASSPGTSGRTYEQYF
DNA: TGTGCCAGCAGTCCCGGGACTAGCGGGAGGACCTACGAGCAGTACTTC

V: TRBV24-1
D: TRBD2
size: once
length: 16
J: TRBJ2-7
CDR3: CATSDSPGLAGDEQYF
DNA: TGTGCCACCAGTGATTCTCCGGGACTAGCGGGAGACGAGCAGTACTTC

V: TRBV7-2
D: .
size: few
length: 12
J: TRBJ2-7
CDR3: CASSPGGQRKYF
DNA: TGTGCCAGCAGCCCCGGTGGACAGCGGAAGTACTTC

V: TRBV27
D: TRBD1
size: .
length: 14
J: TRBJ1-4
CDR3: CASSWGQGGEKLFF
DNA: TGTGCCAGCAGTTGGGGACAGGGAGGGGAAAAACTGTTTTTT

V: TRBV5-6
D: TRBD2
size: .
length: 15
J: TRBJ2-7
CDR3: CASSLEASGSHEQYF
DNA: TGTGCCAGCAGCTTGGAGGCTAGCGGGAGTCACGAGCAGTACTTC

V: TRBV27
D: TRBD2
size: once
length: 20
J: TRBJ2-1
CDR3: CASTRIAGGGSLKGLNEQFF
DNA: TGTGCCAGCACCCGAATCGCGGGCGGGGGTTCCCTGAAAGGTCTCAATGAGCAGTTCTTC

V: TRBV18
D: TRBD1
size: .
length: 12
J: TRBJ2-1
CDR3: CASSPGGQEQFF
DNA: TGTGCCAGCTCACCAGGGGGACAGGAGCAGTTCTTC

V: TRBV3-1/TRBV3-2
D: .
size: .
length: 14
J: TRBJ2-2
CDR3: CASSQETGSGELFF
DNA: TGTGCCAGCAGCCAGGAGACGGGGAGCGGGGAGCTGTTTTTT

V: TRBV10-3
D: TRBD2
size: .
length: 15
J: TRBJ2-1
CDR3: CAISEGLAGPNEQFF
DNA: TGTGCCATCAGCGAGGGTCTAGCGGGACCCAATGAGCAGTTCTTC

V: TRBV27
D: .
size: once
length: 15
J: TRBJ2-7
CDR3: CASSRVGGASYEQYF
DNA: TGTGCCAGCAGTAGGGTGGGGGGAGCGTCCTACGAGCAGTACTTC

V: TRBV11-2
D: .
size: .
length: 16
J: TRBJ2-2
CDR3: CASSPLPAANTGELFF
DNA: TGTGCCAGCAGCCCCCTACCTGCCGCGAACACCGGGGAGCTGTTTTTT

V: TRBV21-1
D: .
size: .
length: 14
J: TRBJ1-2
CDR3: CASSNGRRVYGYTF
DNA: TGTGCCAGCAGCAACGGGCGCAGGGTCTATGGCTACACCTTC

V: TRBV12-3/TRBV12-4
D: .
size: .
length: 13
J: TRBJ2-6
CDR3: CASRESGANVLTF
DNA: TGTGCCAGCAGGGAGTCTGGGGCCAACGTCCTGACTTTC

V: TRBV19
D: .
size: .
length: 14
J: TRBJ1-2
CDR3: CASSIGAISYGYTF
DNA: TGTGCCAGTAGTATAGGGGCCATCTCCTATGGCTACACCTTC

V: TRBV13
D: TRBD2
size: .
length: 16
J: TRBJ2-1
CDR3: CASSTGLAGTYNEQFF
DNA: TGTGCCAGCAGCACGGGACTAGCGGGGACTTACAATGAGCAGTTCTTC